The rows below give T cell receptor beta chains drawn from one sample of a study of long-term antiretroviral therapy in people with HIV. Only in-frame clones appear in the TCRdb table, and some are missing; sequencing was by immunoSEQ multiplex PCR. There are 20,000 to 25,000 clones in the sample; about 80% occur only once, and around 10% lies in the top ten. The sample was unsorted PBMCs, taken 1.1 years before starting antiretroviral therapy. The origin of the receptors is a woman aged 40 to 55 with HIV. Each CDR3 is given with its conserved first and last residue. Fields, in order: D gene, V gene, J gene, clone size, CDR3 protein, CDR3 DNA. The D gene is left open where the match is weak. Rows may omit the clone size; those that give it use once, few, many or a size class.

>TRBD2|TRBV7-9|TRBJ2-7|.
CASSLNLAGGLEQYF
TGTGCCAGCAGCTTAAATCTAGCGGGAGGTCTCGAGCAGTACTTC
>.|TRBV27|TRBJ1-1|few
CASKFLGVNTEAFF
TGTGCCAGCAAGTTCTTAGGGGTGAACACTGAAGCTTTCTTT
>.|TRBV11-3|TRBJ2-6|.
CASSPGRWGGQSSGANVLTF
TGTGCCAGCAGCCCAGGGCGTTGGGGGGGACAGAGCTCTGGGGCCAACGTCCTGACTTTC
>.|TRBV15|TRBJ2-2|.
CATSRGPAGHGAGELFF
TGTGCCACCAGCAGAGGACCAGCGGGACACGGCGCCGGGGAGCTGTTTTTT
>.|TRBV5-6|TRBJ1-1|.
CASRLAPGTEAFF
TGTGCCAGCAGGCTAGCGCCGGGGACTGAAGCTTTCTTT
>TRBD2|TRBV11-3|TRBJ2-7|.
CASSPDSLGTSGVEEQYF
TGTGCCAGCAGCCCAGACTCGTTAGGGACTAGCGGGGTGGAGGAGCAGTACTTC
>.|TRBV5-5|TRBJ1-1|.
CASSWPGTATEAFF
TGTGCCAGCAGCTGGCCCGGGACGGCCACTGAAGCTTTCTTT
>.|TRBV7-9|TRBJ2-4|few
CASSSTIAKNIQYF
TGTGCCAGCAGCTCCACTATAGCCAAAAACATTCAGTACTTC
>.|TRBV9|TRBJ1-1|.
CASSVGTDPVTEAFF
TGTGCCAGCAGCGTGGGGACGGACCCGGTCACTGAAGCTTTCTTT
>.|TRBV5-1|TRBJ2-1|.
CASSLILSDNEQFF
TGCGCCAGCAGCTTAATACTCTCCGACAATGAGCAGTTCTTC
>.|TRBV11-3|TRBJ2-7|.
CASSLTGSTYEQYF
TGTGCCAGCAGCTTAACAGGGAGCACCTACGAGCAGTACTTC
>.|TRBV27|TRBJ1-5|.
CASRKQGGQPQHF
TGTGCCAGCAGAAAACAGGGTGGTCAGCCCCAGCATTTT
>TRBD1|TRBV5-1|TRBJ2-5|.
CASSLEPAGGLETQYF
TGCGCCAGCAGCTTGGAACCGGCAGGGGGCTTGGAGACCCAGTACTTC
>TRBD1|TRBV6-5|TRBJ1-4|.
CASSSTGGRAEKLFF
TGTGCCAGCAGTTCCACAGGGGGTCGGGCTGAAAAACTGTTTTTT
>.|TRBV11-2|TRBJ2-7|.
CASSPLGGLGPYEQYF
TGTGCCAGCAGCCCGCTGGGAGGCTTGGGCCCCTACGAGCAGTACTTC
>.|TRBV12-5|TRBJ2-7|.
CASGLGRGFEQYF
TGTGCTAGTGGTTTGGGTAGGGGTTTCGAGCAGTACTTC
>.|TRBV19|TRBJ1-5|.
CATSTGVYSNQPQHF
TGTGCCACCTCGACGGGAGTCTATAGCAATCAGCCCCAGCATTTT
>TRBD1|TRBV29-1|TRBJ2-5|.
CSVGTDYNQETQYF
TGCAGCGTGGGGACAGATTACAACCAAGAGACCCAGTACTTC
>.|TRBV19|TRBJ1-1|.
CASSIGGIEAFF
TGTGCCAGTAGTATTGGGGGGATTGAAGCTTTCTTT
>.|TRBV14|TRBJ2-7|.
CASSQDRRDEQYF
TGTGCCAGCAGCCAAGATCGCAGGGACGAGCAGTACTTC
>.|TRBV9|TRBJ1-3|.
CASSFFVGASSGNTIYF
TGTGCCAGCAGCTTCTTTGTTGGGGCGAGCTCTGGAAACACCATATATTTT
>.|TRBV13|TRBJ2-1|.
CASSLVPVNEQFF
TGTGCCAGCAGCTTAGTACCCGTTAATGAGCAGTTCTTC
>.|TRBV9|TRBJ1-2|.
CASNTPERSNYGYTF
TGTGCCAGCAACACCCCCGAGAGGAGTAACTATGGCTACACCTTC
>.|TRBV4-2|TRBJ1-2|.
CASSQVSPLAPPRQTYGYTF
TGTGCCAGCAGCCAAGTTTCGCCTTTGGCCCCCCCCCGACAGACCTATGGCTACACCTTC
>TRBD2|TRBV5-1|TRBJ2-7|.
CASSLLAGGIRSVYEQYF
TGCGCCAGCAGCCTTCTAGCGGGAGGCATACGCTCCGTCTACGAGCAGTACTTC
>.|TRBV10-1|TRBJ2-5|few
CASSDSTGLGTQYF
TGCGCCAGCAGTGATTCGACAGGCCTGGGGACCCAGTACTTC
>.|TRBV5-1|TRBJ1-4|once
CASSLGDSEKLFF
TGCGCCAGCAGCTTGGGAGACAGTGAAAAACTGTTTTTT
>TRBD1|TRBV29-1|TRBJ1-4|once
CSAETGGAEKLFF
TGCAGCGCCGAGACAGGGGGCGCAGAAAAACTGTTTTTT
>TRBD1|TRBV19|TRBJ2-2|.
CASSPTGGFGELFF
TGTGCCAGTAGTCCAACAGGGGGGTTCGGGGAGCTGTTTTTT
>.|TRBV11-2|TRBJ2-3|.
CASSLDRERYYDTQYF
TGTGCCAGCAGCTTAGACCGGGAGCGCTACTACGATACGCAGTATTTT
>TRBD2|TRBV5-1|TRBJ2-3|.
CASSKSGGADTQYF
TGCGCCAGCAGCAAGAGCGGGGGGGCAGATACGCAGTATTTT
>.|TRBV7-9|TRBJ1-1|.
CASSQALEAFF
TGTGCCAGCAGCCAAGCCCTTGAAGCTTTCTTT